The 21 T cell receptor beta chains reported below all come from one sample, sequenced in a study of CD8+CD57+ T cells in acquired aplastic anemia. For CDR3 and TCR beta VDJ profiling, genomic DNA was the template used. TCRdb reanalysed the reads using MiXCR and keeps one entry per CDR3 protein. The repertoire has 150,000 or so distinct CDR3 sequences, roughly 48% of them found once; the top ten carry 0.85% to 1.2%. Flow cytometry had shown expanded CD8+CD57+ cells in the patients chosen for sequencing. The source material was sorted CD4+, CD8+, or CD8+CD57+ T cells (not recorded which) from PBMCs. The origin of the receptors is a human donor with aplastic anemia.

This clonotype was seen a few times. The chain has TRBV12-3 or TRBV12-4 and TRBJ2-3; 15 nucleotides agree with TRBD2. The CDR3 covers 15 residues. V dropped 6 bases and J dropped 5; count of bases not matched to a gene: 3. Here the CDR3 reads CASRLGLAGGDTQYF. CDR3 DNA sequence: TGTGCCAGCAGGCTGGGACTAGCGGGGGGAGATACGCAGTATTTT.

This sequence joins TRBV15 and TRBJ2-1; 8 bases are shared with TRBD2. Trimming at V came to 1 base and at J to 3 bases, leaving 2 bases not matched to a gene. CDR1 is LNHNV and CDR2 is YYDKDF in the germline V gene (reference sequence). The CDR3 totals 15 residues. CDR3 coding DNA: TGTGCCACCAGCAGAGCCGGGGGGGACTACAATGAGCAGTTCTTC. This translates into CATSRAGGDYNEQFF.

J is TRBJ1-1 and V is TRBV29-1, with D perhaps TRBD1 (5 bases). This CDR3 is built from 13 residues. Germline CDR1 is SQVTM and CDR2 is ANQGSEA. Trimming left V 8 bases short and J 5 bases short, with 18 bases between. DNA for the CDR3: TGCAGCCGAGGGGACCTAAGAGGGACTGAAGCTTTCTTT. It encodes CSRGDLRGTEAFF.

This clonotype has at least ten counts. This chain links TRBV7-3 with TRBJ1-1; D may be TRBD1 (5 bases). V shed 1 base and J shed 8 bases, with 14 bases lying between them. This CDR3 comprises 14 residues. Per germline, CDR1 SGHTA and CDR2 FQGTGA. In DNA form, the CDR3 reads TGTGCCAGCAGCTTAAAATGGGACGGCTCGGAAGCTTTCTTT. This encodes CASSLKWDGSEAFF.

The chain recombines TRBV19 with TRBJ2-1; 14 bases map to TRBD2. V trimming: 6 bases; J trimming: 8 bases; junction bases outside the gene matches: 6. The CDR3 runs 15 residues. Per germline, CDR1 LNHDA and CDR2 SQIVND (reference sequence). CDR3 nucleotide sequence: TGTGCCAGTAGGGATAGACTAGCGGGGGGGCATGAGCAGTTCTTC. As protein: CASRDRLAGGHEQFF.

This sequence joins TRBV6-5 and TRBJ1-2; D unresolved. Germline-derived CDR1 and CDR2 are MNHEY and SVGAGI. Between the trimmed V and J ends, which lost 8 bases and 6 bases, there was a span of 7 bases. The CDR3 sequence is 10 residues long. CDR3 residues: CASFSDGYTF. As DNA, the CDR3 is TGTGCCAGCTTTTCCGATGGCTACACCTTC.

This clonotype has only a few counts. The chain employs TRBV2 and TRBJ1-1, with 7 bases fitting TRBD1. V shed 9 bases, J shed 0 bases, and the junction held 4 bases outside the gene matches. The CDR3 runs 13 residues. CDR1 SNHLY and CDR2 FYNNEI come from the germline V gene. This chain's CDR3 is CASATGLNTEAFF. Written as DNA, the CDR3 is TGTGCCAGTGCGACAGGGTTGAACACTGAAGCTTTCTTT.

J is TRBJ1-6 and V is TRBV25-1; 7 positions match TRBD1. CDR1 is MGHDK and CDR2 is SYGVNS in the germline V gene. Trimming at V came to 2 bases and at J to 7 bases, leaving 8 bases not matched to a gene. The CDR3 sequence is 16 residues long. The CDR3 sequence is CASSELGTAHNSPLHF. The CDR3 DNA is TGTGCCAGCAGTGAACTCGGGACAGCCCACAATTCACCCCTCCACTTT.

The V call is TRBV20-1, the J call TRBJ2-7; TRBD2 matches at 12 bases. V gave up 6 bases and J gave up 3 bases; unmatched junction bases: 6. Germline assignment: CDR1 DFQATT and CDR2 SNEGSKA (reference sequence). The CDR3 consists of 14 residues. The CDR3 spells CSAPGLAGFYEQYF. The CDR3 region has the DNA TGCAGTGCCCCAGGACTAGCGGGGTTCTACGAGCAGTACTTC.

In its sample, this clonotype was seen many times. CDR3 in DNA: TGTGCCAGCAGCCGAACTAGCGGGGTTCACGAGCAGTACTTC. Translation: CASSRTSGVHEQYF. The rearrangement uses TRBV6-1 and TRBJ2-7, with 10 bases aligning to TRBD2. The germline CDR1 and CDR2 sequences are MNHNS and SASEGT. The CDR3 is made up of 14 amino acids. The ends lost 6 bases at V and 5 bases at J; junction bases unmatched: 7.

This clonotype is a singleton in its sample. Its ends do not fully match the called genes, so a read error is possible. The chain combines TRBV2 with TRBJ1-1, with D tentatively TRBD1 (5 bases). The CDR3 consists of 13 residues. Germline values: CDR1 SNHLY, CDR2 FYNNEI. The CDR3 DNA reads TGTTCCAGCAGCCTGGAAGAGGACACTGAGGCTTTCTTT. Its protein product is CSSSLEEDTEAFF.

At least ten counts were recorded for this clonotype. The chain joins TRBV6-2 or TRBV6-3 to TRBJ1-5, with D perhaps TRBD1 (6 bases). The CDR3 extends over 14 amino acids. Trimming shortened V by 6 bases and J by 5 bases, and 14 bases separated the two germline ends. Germline CDR1 is MNHEY and CDR2 is SVGEGT. The CDR3 DNA is TGTGCCAGCAGCCGAACAGGGCCTTATCAGCCCCAGCATTTT. Translating gives CASSRTGPYQPQHF.

The chain is built from TRBV25-1 and TRBJ2-2; D unresolved. The CDR3 loop spans 12 amino acids. V was clipped by 4 bases and J by 8 bases, with 8 bases between them. Germline loops: CDR1 MGHDK, CDR2 SYGVNS. The CDR3 bases are TGTGCCAGCAGTGGCCTAAGGGGGGAGCTGTTTTTT. Residues: CASSGLRGELFF.

This clonotype was counted many times. The V and J genes are TRBV7-3 and TRBJ2-7; the match to TRBD2 covers 9 bases. Germline trimming cut 3 bases from V and 2 bases from J; bases unmatched to any gene: 5. CDR3 size: 15 residues. CDR1 and CDR2 from the germline V gene are SGHTA and FQGTGA. The CDR3 DNA reads as TGTGCCAGCAGCTTTTCAGCGGGGGGCCCCTACGAGCAGTACTTC. This gives the protein CASSFSAGGPYEQYF.

This clonotype came up many times. The rearrangement joins TRBV5-6 to TRBJ1-1; a possible D gene is TRBD1 (6 bases). Trimming removed 4 bases from V and 12 bases from J, with 19 bases in between. This CDR3 has 13 residues. In germline, CDR1 is SGHDT, CDR2 YYEEEE. CDR3 coding DNA: TGTGCCAGCAGCCCGGCAGGACAGCTGACTTCTTTCTTT. It translates to CASSPAGQLTSFF. The complete variable domain, with remaining parts taken from reference TRBV5-6 and TRBJ1-1, reads DAGVTQSPTHLIKTRGQQVTLRCSPKSGHDTVSWYQQALGQGPQFIFQYYEEEERQRGNFPDRFSGHQFPNYSSELNVNALLLGDSALYLCASSPAGQLTSFFGQGTRLTVV.

The genes are TRBV10-3 and TRBJ1-4; TRBD1 matches 7 bases. The germline CDR1 and CDR2 sequences are ENHRY and SYGVKD. The V segment lost 3 bases and the J segment 7 bases; nucleotides outside the gene matches: 8. The CDR3 runs 15 residues. CDR3 nucleotide sequence: TGTGCCATCAGTGATAAAGGGACAGCTAGTGAAAAACTGTTTTTT. Its protein is CAISDKGTASEKLFF.

The rearrangement links TRBV19 to TRBJ2-1, with TRBD2 matching over 7 bases. The V segment lost 3 bases and the J segment 6 bases; nucleotides outside the gene matches: 8. Germline lookup yields CDR1 LNHDA and CDR2 SQIVND (reference sequence). This CDR3 is 15 amino acids long. The CDR3 DNA reads as TGTGCCAGTAGTATCAGCCGGGACTATAGCAATGAGCAGTTCTTC. This sequence encodes CASSISRDYSNEQFF.

This clonotype was counted at least ten times. J is TRBJ1-5 and V is TRBV4-1; perhaps TRBD1 as D (5 bases). Between the trimmed V and J ends, which lost 3 bases and 1 base, there was a span of 10 bases. The CDR3 runs 15 residues. From germline, CDR1 is MGHRA and CDR2 YSYEKL. CDR3 amino acids: CASSHFRDSNQPQHF. The CDR3, as DNA: TGCGCCAGCAGCCATTTCCGGGACAGCAATCAGCCCCAGCATTTT.

In its sample, this clonotype was seen many times. This chain links TRBV7-9 with TRBJ1-2, with 7 nucleotides matching TRBD1. CDR1 and CDR2 (germline): SEHNR, FQNEAQ (reference sequence). Trimming removed 5 bases from V and 4 bases from J; junction bases left unmatched: 13. The CDR3 is 16 residues long. CDR3 sequence: CASSLLQGNRVYGYTF. The CDR3 nucleotides are TGTGCCAGCAGCCTGTTACAGGGGAATCGAGTCTATGGCTACACCTTC.

The V gene is TRBV9, the J gene TRBJ2-5; D assignment may be TRBD1 or TRBD2 (5 bases each). This CDR3 has 14 amino acids. Trimming took off 0 bases at V and 5 bases at J, with 11 bases between the two ends. CDR1 is SGDLS and CDR2 is YYNGEE in the germline V gene. CDR3 in DNA: TGTGCCAGCAGCGTAGCGGGGCAGAGGGAGACCCAGTACTTC. Amino acids: CASSVAGQRETQYF.

The sample holds many counts of this clonotype. The chain combines TRBV5-1 with TRBJ1-6, with 7 positions matching TRBD1. Trimming cost V 4 bases and J 7 bases; bases outside gene matches: 11. This CDR3 contains 16 residues. The V gene's germline CDR1 is SGHRS and CDR2 YFSETQ. The CDR3 DNA reads as TGCGCCAGCAGCCAGGGGGGGTACGGGGAGAATTCACCCCTCCACTTT. Protein: CASSQGGYGENSPLHF.